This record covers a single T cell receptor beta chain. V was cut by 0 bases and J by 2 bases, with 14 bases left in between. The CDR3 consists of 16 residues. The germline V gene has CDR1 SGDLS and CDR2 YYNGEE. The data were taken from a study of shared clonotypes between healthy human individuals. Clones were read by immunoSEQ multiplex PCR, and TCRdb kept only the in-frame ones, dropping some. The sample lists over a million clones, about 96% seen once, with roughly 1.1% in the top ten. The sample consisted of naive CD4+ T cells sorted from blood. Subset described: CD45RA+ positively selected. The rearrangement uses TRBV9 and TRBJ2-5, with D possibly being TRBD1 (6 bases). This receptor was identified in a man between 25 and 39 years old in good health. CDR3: CASSVAGRGWQETQYF. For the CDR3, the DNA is TGTGCCAGCAGCGTAGCTGGTAGGGGGTGGCAAGAGACCCAGTACTTC.